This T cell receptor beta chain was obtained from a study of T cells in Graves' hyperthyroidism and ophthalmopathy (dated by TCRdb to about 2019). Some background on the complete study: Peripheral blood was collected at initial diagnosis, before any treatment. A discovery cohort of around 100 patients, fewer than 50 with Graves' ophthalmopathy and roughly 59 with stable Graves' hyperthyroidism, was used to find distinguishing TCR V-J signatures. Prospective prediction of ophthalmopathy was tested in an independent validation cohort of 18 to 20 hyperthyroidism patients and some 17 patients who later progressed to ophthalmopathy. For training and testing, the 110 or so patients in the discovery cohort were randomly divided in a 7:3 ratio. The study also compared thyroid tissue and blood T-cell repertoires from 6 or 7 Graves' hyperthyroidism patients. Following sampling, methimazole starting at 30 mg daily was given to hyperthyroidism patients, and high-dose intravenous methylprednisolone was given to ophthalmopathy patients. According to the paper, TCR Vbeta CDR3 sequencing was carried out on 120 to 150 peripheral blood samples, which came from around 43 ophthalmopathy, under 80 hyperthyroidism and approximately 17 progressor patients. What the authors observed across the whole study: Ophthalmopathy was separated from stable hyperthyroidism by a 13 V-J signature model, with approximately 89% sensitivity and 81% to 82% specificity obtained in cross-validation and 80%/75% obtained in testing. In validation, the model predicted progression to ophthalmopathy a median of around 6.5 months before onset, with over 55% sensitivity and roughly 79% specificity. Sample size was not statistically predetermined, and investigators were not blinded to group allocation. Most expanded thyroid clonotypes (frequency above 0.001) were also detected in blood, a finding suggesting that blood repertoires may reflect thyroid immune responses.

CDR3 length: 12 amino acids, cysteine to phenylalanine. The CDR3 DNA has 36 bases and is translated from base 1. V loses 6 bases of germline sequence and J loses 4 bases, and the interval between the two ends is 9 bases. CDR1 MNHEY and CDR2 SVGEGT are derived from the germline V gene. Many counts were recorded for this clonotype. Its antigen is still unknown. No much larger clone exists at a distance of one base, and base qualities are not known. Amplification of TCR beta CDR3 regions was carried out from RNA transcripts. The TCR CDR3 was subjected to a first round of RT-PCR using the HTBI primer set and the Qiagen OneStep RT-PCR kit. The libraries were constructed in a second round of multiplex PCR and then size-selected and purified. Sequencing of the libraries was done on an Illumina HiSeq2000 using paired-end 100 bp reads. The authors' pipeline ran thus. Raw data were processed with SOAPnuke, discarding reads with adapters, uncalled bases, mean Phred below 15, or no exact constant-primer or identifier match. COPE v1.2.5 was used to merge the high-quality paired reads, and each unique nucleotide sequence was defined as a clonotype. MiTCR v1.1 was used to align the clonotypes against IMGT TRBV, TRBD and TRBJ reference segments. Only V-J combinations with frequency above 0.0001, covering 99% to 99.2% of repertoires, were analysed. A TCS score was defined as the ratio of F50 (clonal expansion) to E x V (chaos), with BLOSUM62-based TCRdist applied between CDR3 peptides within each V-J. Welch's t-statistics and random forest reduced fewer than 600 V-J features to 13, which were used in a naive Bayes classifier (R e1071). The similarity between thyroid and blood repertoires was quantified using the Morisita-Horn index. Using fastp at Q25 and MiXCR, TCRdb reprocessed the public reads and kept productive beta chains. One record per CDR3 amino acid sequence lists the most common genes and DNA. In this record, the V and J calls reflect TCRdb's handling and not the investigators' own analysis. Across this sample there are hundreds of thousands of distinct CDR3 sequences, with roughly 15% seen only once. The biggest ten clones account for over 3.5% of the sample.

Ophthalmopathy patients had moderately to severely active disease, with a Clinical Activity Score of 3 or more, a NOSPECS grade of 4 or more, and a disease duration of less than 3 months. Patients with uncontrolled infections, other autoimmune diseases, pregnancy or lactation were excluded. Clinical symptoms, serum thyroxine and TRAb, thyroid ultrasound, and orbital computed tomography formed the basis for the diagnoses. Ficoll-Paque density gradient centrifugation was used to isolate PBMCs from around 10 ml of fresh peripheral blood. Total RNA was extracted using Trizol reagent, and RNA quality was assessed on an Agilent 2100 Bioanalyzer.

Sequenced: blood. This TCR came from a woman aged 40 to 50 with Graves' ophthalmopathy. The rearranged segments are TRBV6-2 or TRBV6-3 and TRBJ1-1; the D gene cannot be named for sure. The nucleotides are TGTGCCAGCAGCAGGATCTCCACTGAAGCTTTCTTT. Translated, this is CASSRISTEAFF.